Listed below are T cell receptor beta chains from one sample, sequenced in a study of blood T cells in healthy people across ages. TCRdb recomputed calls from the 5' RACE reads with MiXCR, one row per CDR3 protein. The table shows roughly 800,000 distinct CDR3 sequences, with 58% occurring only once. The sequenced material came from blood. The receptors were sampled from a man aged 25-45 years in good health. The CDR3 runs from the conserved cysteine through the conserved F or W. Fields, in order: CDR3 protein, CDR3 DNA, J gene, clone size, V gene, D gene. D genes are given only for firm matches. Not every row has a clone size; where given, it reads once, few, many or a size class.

CDR3 protein: CASSEYGGIYGYTF
CDR3 DNA: TGTGCCAGCAGTGAATATGGGGGGATCTATGGCTACACCTTC
J gene: TRBJ1-2
clone size: few
V gene: TRBV25-1
D gene: .

CDR3 protein: CASREQEGVTMNTEAFF
CDR3 DNA: TGCGCCAGCAGGGAGCAGGAAGGGGTTACCATGAACACTGAAGCTTTCTTT
J gene: TRBJ1-1
clone size: few
V gene: TRBV4-3
D gene: .

CDR3 protein: CASSLKAGDTQYF
CDR3 DNA: TGTGCCAGCAGCTTAAAGGCCGGGGATACGCAGTATTTT
J gene: TRBJ2-3
clone size: few
V gene: TRBV7-2
D gene: .

CDR3 protein: CSVDGGLPQSLETQYF
CDR3 DNA: TGCAGCGTTGATGGGGGTTTACCTCAATCGCTCGAGACCCAGTACTTC
J gene: TRBJ2-5
clone size: few
V gene: TRBV29-1
D gene: .

CDR3 protein: CASTGFPGQGAYEQYF
CDR3 DNA: TGTGCCAGCACTGGGTTTCCGGGACAGGGGGCTTACGAGCAGTACTTC
J gene: TRBJ2-7
clone size: .
V gene: TRBV7-9
D gene: TRBD1

CDR3 protein: CASSPVTGWETQYF
CDR3 DNA: TGTGCCAGCAGTCCCGTGACAGGGTGGGAGACCCAGTACTTC
J gene: TRBJ2-5
clone size: .
V gene: TRBV27
D gene: TRBD1

CDR3 protein: CASSPQPLGPAVVTDTQYF
CDR3 DNA: TGTGCCAGCAGCCCTCAACCCTTGGGGCCTGCGGTTGTAACAGATACGCAGTATTTT
J gene: TRBJ2-3
clone size: few
V gene: TRBV7-2
D gene: .

CDR3 protein: CSADTGTGSQPQHF
CDR3 DNA: TGCAGTGCTGACACCGGGACAGGGAGTCAGCCCCAGCATTTT
J gene: TRBJ1-5
clone size: .
V gene: TRBV20-1
D gene: TRBD1

CDR3 protein: CALTDGGEGQPQHF
CDR3 DNA: TGTGCCTTAACTGATGGGGGCGAGGGACAGCCCCAGCATTTT
J gene: TRBJ1-5
clone size: once
V gene: TRBV30
D gene: .

CDR3 protein: CASSLAGPSQEQYF
CDR3 DNA: TGTGCCAGCAGCTTAGCCGGTCCTTCCCAAGAGCAGTACTTC
J gene: TRBJ2-7
clone size: .
V gene: TRBV11-2
D gene: .

CDR3 protein: CASSSDSYYGYTF
CDR3 DNA: TGCGCCAGCAGCTCGGACAGCTACTATGGCTACACCTTC
J gene: TRBJ1-2
clone size: few
V gene: TRBV5-1
D gene: .

CDR3 protein: CASRVGELFF
CDR3 DNA: TGTGCCTCCAGGGTAGGGGAGCTGTTTTTT
J gene: TRBJ2-2
clone size: .
V gene: TRBV30
D gene: .

CDR3 protein: CASSGTEAFF
CDR3 DNA: TGTGCCAGCTCGGGGACCGAAGCTTTCTTT
J gene: TRBJ1-1
clone size: .
V gene: TRBV2
D gene: .

CDR3 protein: CASRQGGGYTF
CDR3 DNA: TGTGCCAGCAGACAGGGTGGCGGCTACACCTTC
J gene: TRBJ1-2
clone size: .
V gene: TRBV4-1
D gene: TRBD1

CDR3 protein: CASRKPGQGYGTEAFF
CDR3 DNA: TGTGCCAGCAGGAAACCGGGACAGGGTTATGGCACTGAAGCTTTCTTT
J gene: TRBJ1-1
clone size: .
V gene: TRBV6-2/TRBV6-3
D gene: TRBD1

CDR3 protein: CASSYRAGSYEQYF
CDR3 DNA: TGTGCCAGCAGTTACAGGGCAGGCTCCTACGAGCAGTACTTC
J gene: TRBJ2-7
clone size: once
V gene: TRBV6-5
D gene: .

CDR3 protein: CAKNIGGQAGEQFF
CDR3 DNA: TGTGCCAAAAATATTGGGGGACAGGCGGGTGAGCAGTTCTTC
J gene: TRBJ2-1
clone size: .
V gene: TRBV2
D gene: TRBD1

CDR3 protein: CASSPWTGIYGYTF
CDR3 DNA: TGTGCCAGCTCGCCCTGGACAGGGATCTATGGCTACACCTTC
J gene: TRBJ1-2
clone size: few
V gene: TRBV27
D gene: TRBD1

CDR3 protein: CSVAGLVLASPDTQYF
CDR3 DNA: TGCAGCGTTGCTGGACTTGTGCTAGCGTCCCCAGATACGCAGTATTTT
J gene: TRBJ2-3
clone size: .
V gene: TRBV29-1
D gene: .

CDR3 protein: CASNPEPGLAENEQFF
CDR3 DNA: TGTGCCAGCAACCCCGAGCCGGGACTAGCCGAAAATGAGCAGTTCTTT
J gene: TRBJ2-1
clone size: .
V gene: TRBV9
D gene: TRBD2

CDR3 protein: CASSQQLAYEQYF
CDR3 DNA: TGTGCCAGCAGCCAACAACTAGCTTACGAGCAGTACTTC
J gene: TRBJ2-7
clone size: .
V gene: TRBV3-1
D gene: .

CDR3 protein: CATGLTRARFYGYTF
CDR3 DNA: TGTGCCACCGGATTGACACGGGCACGGTTCTATGGCTACACCTTC
J gene: TRBJ1-2
clone size: .
V gene: TRBV24-1
D gene: .

CDR3 protein: CASSLTFAAAGRNNEQFF
CDR3 DNA: TGTGCCAGCAGCTTAACTTTCGCGGCAGCGGGTCGGAACAATGAGCAGTTCTTC
J gene: TRBJ2-1
clone size: .
V gene: TRBV7-9
D gene: .

CDR3 protein: CATSDWQAAGVGEQFF
CDR3 DNA: TGTGCCACCAGTGATTGGCAGGCGGCAGGGGTAGGTGAGCAGTTCTTC
J gene: TRBJ2-1
clone size: .
V gene: TRBV24-1
D gene: .

CDR3 protein: CASSLPPLGANVLTF
CDR3 DNA: TGTGCCAGCAGTTTGCCACCCCTAGGGGCCAACGTCCTGACTTTC
J gene: TRBJ2-6
clone size: few
V gene: TRBV12-3/TRBV12-4
D gene: .

CDR3 protein: CASSLALSGSGRSLYEQYF
CDR3 DNA: TGTGCCAGCAGCTTAGCGCTAAGCGGTAGCGGGAGATCCCTCTACGAGCAGTACTTC
J gene: TRBJ2-7
clone size: .
V gene: TRBV7-9
D gene: TRBD2

CDR3 protein: CASSFHTGTASDEQYF
CDR3 DNA: TGTGCCAGCAGCTTTCACACCGGGACAGCATCGGACGAGCAGTACTTC
J gene: TRBJ2-7
clone size: .
V gene: TRBV11-1
D gene: TRBD1

CDR3 protein: CASSSGGTLPSGGYTF
CDR3 DNA: TGTGCCAGCAGCTCCGGAGGGACATTACCAAGCGGGGGCTACACCTTC
J gene: TRBJ1-2
clone size: .
V gene: TRBV11-2
D gene: .

CDR3 protein: CASSVRLWEKLFF
CDR3 DNA: TGCGCCAGCAGCGTAAGGCTTTGGGAAAAACTGTTTTTT
J gene: TRBJ1-4
clone size: .
V gene: TRBV4-3
D gene: .

CDR3 protein: CASSLEDSSYEQYF
CDR3 DNA: TGCGCCAGCAGCTTGGAGGACAGCTCCTACGAGCAGTACTTC
J gene: TRBJ2-7
clone size: .
V gene: TRBV5-1
D gene: .

CDR3 protein: CASSLAPGAQNNYGYTF
CDR3 DNA: TGCGCCAGCAGCTTGGCCCCAGGGGCCCAAAATAACTATGGCTACACCTTC
J gene: TRBJ1-2
clone size: few
V gene: TRBV5-1
D gene: .

CDR3 protein: CASSAVLDEQFF
CDR3 DNA: TGTGCCAGCAGTGCAGTTTTGGATGAGCAGTTCTTC
J gene: TRBJ2-1
clone size: .
V gene: TRBV25-1
D gene: .

CDR3 protein: CAWSNRGHFEQYF
CDR3 DNA: TGTGCCTGGAGTAACAGGGGGCATTTCGAGCAGTACTTC
J gene: TRBJ2-7
clone size: .
V gene: TRBV30
D gene: TRBD1

CDR3 protein: CSARGGVKDEQYF
CDR3 DNA: TGCAGTGCTAGAGGAGGGGTTAAGGACGAGCAGTACTTC
J gene: TRBJ2-7
clone size: .
V gene: TRBV20-1
D gene: .

CDR3 protein: CASSLLLAGGRVHTQYF
CDR3 DNA: TGTGCCAGCAGTTTACTCCTAGCGGGAGGAAGGGTCCATACGCAGTATTTT
J gene: TRBJ2-3
clone size: .
V gene: TRBV27
D gene: TRBD2

CDR3 protein: CASSERWGNYGYTF
CDR3 DNA: TGTGCCAGCAGTGAAAGATGGGGGAACTATGGCTACACCTTC
J gene: TRBJ1-2
clone size: .
V gene: TRBV2
D gene: .

CDR3 protein: CASSQGLVGEQFF
CDR3 DNA: TGTGCCAGCAGCCAGGGACTAGTTGGTGAGCAGTTCTTC
J gene: TRBJ2-1
clone size: .
V gene: TRBV3-1
D gene: TRBD2

CDR3 protein: CASGLRGSSYNEQFF
CDR3 DNA: TGTGCCAGCGGTCTCAGAGGCAGCTCCTACAATGAGCAGTTCTTC
J gene: TRBJ2-1
clone size: .
V gene: TRBV7-2
D gene: .

CDR3 protein: CASSFLGPGAFF
CDR3 DNA: TGTGCCAGCAGTTTTTTGGGACCGGGAGCTTTCTTT
J gene: TRBJ1-1
clone size: .
V gene: TRBV28
D gene: .

CDR3 protein: CASSSRIGTDTQYF
CDR3 DNA: TGTGCCAGCAGTTCCCGGATAGGCACAGATACGCAGTATTTT
J gene: TRBJ2-3
clone size: few
V gene: TRBV12-3/TRBV12-4
D gene: .

CDR3 protein: CASSQRLDYEQYF
CDR3 DNA: TGTGCCAGCAGCCAACGACTAGACTACGAGCAGTACTTC
J gene: TRBJ2-7
clone size: few
V gene: TRBV11-2
D gene: .

CDR3 protein: CASSFGLAEYYGYTF
CDR3 DNA: TGTGCCAGCAGCTTCGGCCTGGCGGAATACTATGGCTACACCTTC
J gene: TRBJ1-2
clone size: few
V gene: TRBV7-9
D gene: .

CDR3 protein: CATSSPTTGAAETQYF
CDR3 DNA: TGTGCCACCAGTTCACCTACGACAGGCGCCGCTGAGACCCAGTACTTC
J gene: TRBJ2-5
clone size: .
V gene: TRBV24-1
D gene: .

CDR3 protein: CAISPGQGSSGANVLTF
CDR3 DNA: TGTGCCATCAGTCCGGGACAGGGTAGCTCTGGGGCCAACGTCCTGACTTTC
J gene: TRBJ2-6
clone size: .
V gene: TRBV10-3
D gene: TRBD1

CDR3 protein: CASSTSWGLAGGELFF
CDR3 DNA: TGTGCCAGCAGTACGTCCTGGGGACTAGCGGGCGGGGAGCTGTTTTTT
J gene: TRBJ2-2
clone size: once
V gene: TRBV12-3/TRBV12-4
D gene: TRBD2

CDR3 protein: CASSQVADTQYF
CDR3 DNA: TGTGCCAGCAGCCAGGTGGCAGATACGCAGTATTTT
J gene: TRBJ2-3
clone size: many
V gene: TRBV3-1
D gene: .

CDR3 protein: CASRDRGQDEQFF
CDR3 DNA: TGCGCCAGCCGGGACAGGGGGCAAGATGAGCAGTTCTTC
J gene: TRBJ2-1
clone size: .
V gene: TRBV5-1
D gene: TRBD1

CDR3 protein: CASATTGTGNQPQHF
CDR3 DNA: TGTGCTAGTGCCACAACCGGGACAGGCAATCAGCCCCAGCATTTT
J gene: TRBJ1-5
clone size: .
V gene: TRBV12-5
D gene: TRBD1

CDR3 protein: CASSRMGDSRNGETQYF
CDR3 DNA: TGTGCCAGCAGCCGGATGGGCGACAGCAGGAACGGAGAGACCCAGTACTTC
J gene: TRBJ2-5
clone size: few
V gene: TRBV4-2
D gene: .

CDR3 protein: CSSGKSTDTQYF
CDR3 DNA: TGCAGCAGCGGGAAAAGCACAGATACGCAGTATTTT
J gene: TRBJ2-3
clone size: .
V gene: TRBV20-1
D gene: TRBD2

CDR3 protein: CASSVRSDARGYGYTF
CDR3 DNA: TGTGCCAGCAGCGTTCGATCCGACGCACGGGGGTATGGCTACACCTTC
J gene: TRBJ1-2
clone size: .
V gene: TRBV9
D gene: .

CDR3 protein: CASSVRGGGQETQYF
CDR3 DNA: TGCGCCAGCAGCGTCAGAGGGGGGGGTCAAGAGACCCAGTACTTC
J gene: TRBJ2-5
clone size: .
V gene: TRBV5-1
D gene: .